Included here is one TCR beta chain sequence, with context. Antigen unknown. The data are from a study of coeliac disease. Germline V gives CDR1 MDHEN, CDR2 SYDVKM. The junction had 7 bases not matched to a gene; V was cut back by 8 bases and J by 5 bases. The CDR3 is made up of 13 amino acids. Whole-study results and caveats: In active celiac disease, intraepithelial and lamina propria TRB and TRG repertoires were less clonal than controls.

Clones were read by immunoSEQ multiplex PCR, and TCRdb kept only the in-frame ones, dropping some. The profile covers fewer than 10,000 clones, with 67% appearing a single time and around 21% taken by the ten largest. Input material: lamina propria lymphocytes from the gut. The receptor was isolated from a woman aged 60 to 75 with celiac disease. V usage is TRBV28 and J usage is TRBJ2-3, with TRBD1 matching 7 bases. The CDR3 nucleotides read TGTGCCAGCGGCCGGGACAGCCAAGATACGCAGTATTTT. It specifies CASGRDSQDTQYF.